This T cell receptor beta chain was obtained from a study of CD8 T cells in Susac syndrome. Study findings and constraints: The number of individuals included in the study's TCR sequencing and HLA analysis was acknowledged as relatively small.

The RNA, about 0.45 to 1 ug, was put through reverse transcription using random hexamers. The method of amplification for TCR beta CDR3 was immunoSEQ multiplex PCR, covering 54 Vbeta and 13 Jbeta. MiXCR was run by TCRdb on the immunoSEQ multiplex PCR reads, yielding one entry per CDR3 protein. The sample includes around 190,000 distinct CDR3 sequences, roughly 94% of them seen just once. Healthy donors constituted the control group, matched for age and sex. CDR1 and CDR2 (germline): SSHAT, FNYEAQ (reference sequence). This CDR3 spans 13 amino acids. V gave up 3 bases and J gave up 6 bases; unmatched junction bases: 1. In the case of this clonotype: What it recognizes is unknown.

Sequenced input: CD4+ T cells from PBMCs. The chain carries TRBV7-7 and TRBJ2-1, with 8 bases aligning to TRBD1. This receptor was taken from a human donor in good health. The CDR3 sequence: CASSFDRGNEQFF. The CDR3 DNA sequence: TGTGCCAGCAGCTTCGACAGGGGCAATGAGCAGTTCTTC.